The 27 T cell receptor beta chains below all came from one sample that was sequenced in a study of Ad26.COV2.S vaccination and SARS-CoV-2 variants (dated by TCRdb to the early 2020s). Libraries came from the immunoSEQ multiplex PCR assay. TCRdb's version of the immuneACCESS table is confined to in-frame rearrangements and falls short of the full clone set. An unresolved V gene accounts for under half of the shortfall where checked; the remainder is of unknown origin. The table for this sample lists around 340,000 clones; approximately 90% of them were counted only once. In total, the top ten clones hold about 5% of the sample. This sample's treatment or condition label indicates: over 15 received Ad26.COV2.S at low or high dose, single or two shots; about 5 received placebo; per-sample allocation not given. For vaccine and placebo recipients, repertoires were sequenced using samples collected on day 63 after the first injection.

The sequences come from peripheral blood, collected in a trial of Ad26.COV2.S vaccine versus placebo. The origin of the receptors is a person between 18 and 65 years old who received the Ad26.COV2.S COVID-19 vaccine or a placebo.

The rearrangement links TRBV2 to TRBJ1-5, with a tentative D call TRBD1 (5 bases). CDR3 size: 16 residues. Germline assignment: CDR1 SNHLY and CDR2 FYNNEI. V shed 6 bases and J shed 4 bases, with 19 bases lying between them. CDR3 amino acids: CASSPMEGWGNQPQHF. CDR3 nucleotides: TGTGCCAGCAGCCCCATGGAGGGCTGGGGGAATCAGCCCCAGCATTTT.

The chain has TRBV4-3 and TRBJ2-2; D not resolved. V dropped 1 base and J dropped 3 bases, with 6 bases sitting between them. CDR1 and CDR2 from the germline V gene are LGHNA and YSLEER. The CDR3 is made up of 14 amino acids. CDR3 residues: CASSQGQYTGELFF. DNA of the CDR3: TGCGCCAGCAGCCAAGGACAATACACCGGGGAGCTGTTTTTT.

V gene TRBV28 combines with J gene TRBJ1-5; D possibly corresponds to TRBD1 (6 bases). The ends were cut back, 1 base at V and 6 bases at J, with 10 bases in the middle. Germline CDR1 reads MDHEN; CDR2 reads SYDVKM. The CDR3 is 14 residues long. The CDR3 DNA reads TGTGCCAGCAGTTTATTAGGGGGAGGTCAGCCCCAGCATTTT. This encodes CASSLLGGGQPQHF. The variable domain in full, completed from reference TRBV28 and TRBJ1-5, reads DVKVTQSSRYLVKRTGEKVFLECVQDMDHENMFWYRQDPGLGLRLIYFSYDVKMKEKGDIPEGYSVSREKKERFSLILESASTNQTSMYLCASSLLGGGQPQHFGDGTRLSIL.

This clone was recorded only once. V and J are TRBV7-2 and TRBJ2-1, with D possibly being TRBD2 (6 bases). CDR1 and CDR2 (germline): SGHTA, FQGNSA. The CDR3 consists of 13 residues. Trimming removed 3 bases at V and 7 bases at J, with 10 bases between. The CDR3 region is CASSFGGSNEQFF. For the CDR3, the DNA is TGTGCCAGCAGCTTTGGGGGGTCGAATGAGCAGTTCTTC.

The chain joins TRBV12-3 or TRBV12-4 to TRBJ1-2, with D unclear. The V and J ends lost 6 bases and 4 bases respectively, with 12 bases between them. The CDR3 covers 13 residues. The CDR3 loop is CASSLTLIYGYTF. CDR3 DNA: TGTGCCAGCAGCCTAACACTGATCTATGGCTACACCTTC.

This chain joins TRBV5-4 and TRBJ2-1; possibly TRBD1 or TRBD2 for D (5 bases each). The CDR3 runs 14 residues. Trimming took 0 bases from V and 10 from J, leaving 14 bases between them. The V gene's germline CDR1 is SGHNT and CDR2 YYREEE (reference sequence). The CDR3 protein is CASSLAGTLGEQFF. For the CDR3, the DNA is TGTGCCAGCAGCTTGGCGGGGACCCTGGGGGAGCAGTTCTTC.

The chain carries TRBV5-1 and TRBJ1-2; 8 bases are shared with TRBD1. This CDR3 is 17 amino acids long. V was clipped by 0 bases and J by 8 bases; unmatched bases: 15. CDR1 and CDR2 (germline): SGHRS, YFSETQ. Written as DNA, the CDR3 is TGCGCCAGCAGCTTGGACCTTCAGGGGGCGCGGAACAAAGGCTACACCTTC. Encoded protein: CASSLDLQGARNKGYTF.

Worth noting for this clone: The sample carries other DNA sequences with the same CDR3. This rearrangement joins TRBV9 to TRBJ1-1; D is unresolved. Trimming pared 0 bases from V and 2 bases from J, leaving 8 bases between. The CDR3 runs 14 residues. The germline V gene has CDR1 SGDLS and CDR2 YYNGEE. The CDR3 is CASSVATGNTEAFF. The CDR3 region has the DNA TGTGCCAGCAGCGTAGCGACGGGCAACACTGAAGCTTTCTTT.

The chain joins TRBV2 to TRBJ2-7, with 7 bases aligning to TRBD1. Unmatched junction bases numbered 4, after V lost 8 bases and J lost 3 bases. Per the germline V gene, CDR1 is SNHLY and CDR2 is FYNNEI. The CDR3 spans 12 residues. The DNA of the CDR3 is TGTGCCAGCCGGACAGGCCTCTACGAGCAGTACTTC. Translation gives CASRTGLYEQYF. Combining the CDR3 with reference TRBV2 and TRBJ2-7 gives the whole variable domain EPEVTQTPSHQVTQMGQEVILRCVPISNHLYFYWYRQILGQKVEFLVSFYNNEISEKSEIFDDQFSVERPDGSNFTLKIRSTKLEDSAMYFCASRTGLYEQYFGPGTRLTVT.

J is TRBJ2-1 and V is TRBV7-2; 11 bases align to TRBD2. With 4 bases clipped from V and 8 bases from J, the junction kept 7 bases outside the gene matches. Germline assignment: CDR1 SGHTA and CDR2 FQGNSA. This CDR3 comprises 15 residues. The CDR3 nucleotides are TGTGCCAGCAGCTCCCCGACTAGCGGGATCTATGAGCAGTTCTTC. This translates into CASSSPTSGIYEQFF.

V usage is TRBV4-3 and J usage is TRBJ2-7; possible D gene TRBD2, 7 bases. The CDR3 totals 15 residues. From germline, CDR1 is LGHNA and CDR2 YSLEER. V shed 4 bases and J shed 3 bases, with 16 bases lying between them. The DNA for the CDR3 is TGCGCCAGCAGCCTGGGGAGGGGGGGGATCTACGAGCAGTACTTC. The encoded protein is CASSLGRGGIYEQYF.

Concerning this clone itself: A single base separates this from a much larger clone, so it may be a read error. V gene TRBV7-3 combines with J gene TRBJ2-1; TRBD2 matches at 8 bases. With V trimmed by 5 bases and J by 6 bases, 3 bases remained unmatched. This CDR3 comprises 13 residues. The germline V gene encodes CDR1 SGHTA and CDR2 FQGTGA. The CDR3 loop reads CASSPGTSNEQFF. The CDR3 DNA is TGTGCCAGCAGCCCCGGGACTAGCAATGAGCAGTTCTTC.

The chain has TRBV10-3 and TRBJ2-7; no clear D gene. Germline CDR1 is ENHRY and CDR2 is SYGVKD. CDR3 length: 14 amino acids. Trimming took off 3 bases at V and 0 bases at J, with 9 bases between the two ends. The CDR3 loop reads CAISDGQNSYEQYF. The CDR3 bases are TGTGCCATCAGTGATGGTCAGAACTCCTACGAGCAGTACTTC.

V gene TRBV9 combines with J gene TRBJ2-7, with D unresolved. The V and J ends lost 7 bases and 0 bases respectively, with 5 bases between them. The germline V gene encodes CDR1 SGDLS and CDR2 YYNGEE. The CDR3 runs 11 residues. This CDR3 reads CASGSSYEQYF. CDR3 bases: TGTGCCAGCGGGTCCTCCTACGAGCAGTACTTC.

This clone has just a few counts. The rearrangement joins TRBV5-1 to TRBJ2-7, with 8 bases aligning to TRBD1. The V and J ends lost 4 bases and 5 bases, in that order; junction bases with no gene match: 8. This CDR3 contains 14 residues. Germline values: CDR1 SGHRS, CDR2 YFSETQ. The CDR3 spells CASSATGENHEQYF. CDR3 DNA sequence: TGCGCCAGCAGCGCGACAGGGGAGAACCACGAGCAGTACTTC. Combining the CDR3 with reference TRBV5-1 and TRBJ2-7 gives the whole variable domain KAGVTQTPRYLIKTRGQQVTLSCSPISGHRSVSWYQQTPGQGLQFLFEYFSETQRNKGNFPGRFSGRQFSNSRSEMNVSTLELGDSALYLCASSATGENHEQYFGPGTRLTVT.

CDR3 bases: TGCGCCAGCAGCTTGGTGGTCCCCCGGGGCAGTCAAGAGACCCAGTACTTC. This codes for CASSLVVPRGSQETQYF. The chain couples TRBV5-1 to TRBJ2-5; D tentatively fits TRBD1 or TRBD2 (5 bases each). Trimming cost V 0 bases and J 2 bases, with 17 bases left between them. The CDR3 loop spans 17 amino acids. Germline values: CDR1 SGHRS, CDR2 YFSETQ.

The chain recombines TRBV6-5 with TRBJ1-2; D is undetermined. The germline V gene has CDR1 MNHEY and CDR2 SVGAGI. This CDR3 region has 14 residues. Between the trimmed V and J ends, which lost 6 bases and 0 bases, there was a span of 11 bases. The CDR3 reads CASSLSAANYGYTF. The CDR3 bases are TGTGCCAGCAGCTTGTCCGCCGCTAACTATGGCTACACCTTC.

The genes are TRBV28 and TRBJ2-7; the match to TRBD1 covers 11 bases. CDR1 is MDHEN, CDR2 SYDVKM, per germline. This CDR3 region has 16 residues. Germline trimming cut 0 bases from V and 5 bases from J; bases unmatched to any gene: 6. Here the CDR3 DNA reads TGTGCCAGCAGTTTATGGGGGACAGGGGGGAAAAACGAGCAGTACTTC. Residues: CASSLWGTGGKNEQYF.

CDR3 protein: CASSLRGETNYGYTF. The CDR3 DNA is TGCGCCAGCAGCTTACGAGGTGAAACTAACTATGGCTACACCTTC. The rearrangement links TRBV5-1 to TRBJ1-2; D gene ambiguous. V was clipped by 2 bases and J by 0 bases, with 11 bases between them. The germline V gene has CDR1 SGHRS and CDR2 YFSETQ. CDR3 length equals 15 residues.

The chain employs TRBV3-1 (or the pseudogene TRBV3-2) and TRBJ2-7; 7 nucleotides agree with TRBD1. Looked up from germline, CDR1 is LGHDT and CDR2 is YNNKEL (reference sequence). After removal of 4 bases from V and 3 bases from J, the junction contained 6 bases not matched to a gene. The length of the CDR3 is 14 residues. The CDR3 bases are TGTGCCAGCAGCCCTAGGGACAGATACTACGAGCAGTACTTC. Translating gives CASSPRDRYYEQYF.

A single count supports this clone. The J gene is TRBJ1-1, the V gene TRBV7-2, with 7 bases lining up with TRBD1. The V segment lost 8 bases and the J segment 3 bases; nucleotides outside the gene matches: 9. The CDR3 totals 14 residues. Germline V gene sequence: CDR1 SGHTA, CDR2 FQGNSA. CDR3 region: CASGLHRGDTEAFF. Here the CDR3 DNA reads TGTGCCAGCGGGTTGCACAGGGGAGACACTGAAGCTTTCTTT.

V usage is TRBV5-4 and J usage is TRBJ2-2; a possible D gene is TRBD1 (5 bases). The CDR3 is 15 amino acids. CDR1 is SGHNT, CDR2 YYREEE, per germline (reference sequence). Trimming stripped 4 bases from V and 0 bases from J, with 10 bases between. Here the CDR3 reads CASSHRLANTGELFF. CDR3 nucleotide sequence: TGTGCCAGCAGCCACAGGTTAGCGAACACCGGGGAGCTGTTTTTT.

The V and J genes are TRBV9 and TRBJ2-2; no reliable D call. CDR3 length: 12 amino acids. Germline CDR1 is SGDLS and CDR2 is YYNGEE. V lost 5 bases and J lost 7, with 9 bases in between. CDR3 region: CASSTLDGELFF. DNA of the CDR3: TGTGCCAGCAGTACCTTGGACGGGGAGCTGTTTTTT.

The V gene is TRBV18, the J gene TRBJ2-7, with D maybe TRBD2 (6 bases). This CDR3 spans 15 amino acids. Trimming cost V 3 bases and J 7 bases, with 19 bases left between them. Germline V lookup: CDR1 KGHSH, CDR2 LQKENI. CDR3 DNA sequence: TGTGCCAGCTCACCTATGGGACTCACCCCGGGGGAGCAGTACTTC. It specifies CASSPMGLTPGEQYF.

The gene calls are TRBV7-3 and TRBJ1-4; D might be TRBD1 (6 bases). V lost 5 bases and J 13 bases, leaving 11 bases between the germline ends. Germline CDR1 reads SGHTA; CDR2 reads FQGTGA. The CDR3 runs to 11 residues. The CDR3 spells CASSRTVILFF. In DNA, the CDR3 is TGTGCCAGCAGCCGGACAGTTATACTGTTTTTT.

The chain uses TRBV11-3 and TRBJ2-7, with D possibly being TRBD2 (6 bases). Trimming removed 6 bases at V and 4 bases at J, with 16 bases between. CDR1 SGHNT and CDR2 YENEEA come from the germline V gene. The CDR3 sequence is 14 residues long. For the CDR3, the DNA is TGTGCCAGCAGGAGGGTCGCTAGCGAATACGAGCAGTACTTC. Translation: CASRRVASEYEQYF.

Here the CDR3 reads CASSRTGGQDEKLFF. CDR3 sequence (DNA): TGTGCCAGCAGTAGGACAGGCGGTCAGGACGAAAAACTGTTTTTT. The rearrangement links TRBV6-5 to TRBJ1-4; 7 bases align to TRBD1. The CDR3 has 15 residues. Per the germline V gene, CDR1 is MNHEY and CDR2 is SVGAGI. The trim removed 5 bases at V and 8 bases at J, leaving 11 bases unmatched.